This T cell receptor beta chain was retrieved from a study of post-analysis software for immune sequencing data. Looking at the study overall: Relapsing-remitting, secondary progressive and progressive-relapsing courses of multiple sclerosis were included.

Germline V lookup: CDR1 MNHNS, CDR2 SASEGT. Trimming removed 6 bases from V and 4 bases from J; junction bases left unmatched: 5. This CDR3 has 15 amino acids. Unique molecular identifiers featured in each of the TCR beta cDNA libraries. One entry per CDR3 protein, called by TCRdb with MiXCR from the PCR reads. The sample consists of hundreds of thousands of distinct CDR3 sequences, 25% to 30% of them appearing once. Study findings and constraints: Strong co-clustering by F measure was evident for samples that had been prepared in the same batch. In patients, TRBV5-6, TRBV5-1 and TRBV20-1 belonged to roughly five TRBV segments found more frequently than in controls. Controls' normalized Chao1 diversity significantly exceeded that of multiple sclerosis patients.

The table lists this clonotype with a few counts. Its antigen is undetermined. The sequencing input was blood. This TCR derives from a girl aged 5 to 17 with multiple sclerosis. The J gene is TRBJ2-5, the V gene TRBV6-1; 13 bases agree with TRBD2. This CDR3 is CASRGLAGSAETQYF. The DNA for the CDR3 is TGTGCCAGCAGGGGACTAGCGGGATCAGCAGAGACCCAGTACTTC.